The rows below give T cell receptor beta chains drawn from one sample of a study of T cells in Graves' hyperthyroidism and ophthalmopathy. TCRdb processed the multiplex PCR reads anew with MiXCR; each CDR3 protein has one entry. Of about 270,000 distinct CDR3 sequences listed, less than 30% were seen once; the top ten hold around 30%. Material for sequencing was blood. All receptors derive from a man aged 35-49 years with Graves' hyperthyroidism that later progressed to Graves' ophthalmopathy. Each CDR3 is given with its conserved first and last residue. A D gene is named only where the DNA matches it firmly. Rows may omit the clone size; those that give it use once, few, many or a size class.

J gene,V gene,D gene,clone size,CDR3 DNA,CDR3 protein
TRBJ1-5,TRBV20-1,NA,many,TGCAGTGCTACCCCCGGGGGGACAATCAGCCCCCAGCATTTT,CSATPGGTISPQHF
TRBJ1-1,TRBV12-3/TRBV12-4,NA,few,TGTGCCAGCAGTCTAGGGCTCAGAACAGCGGGGGAGACTGAAGCTTTCTTT,CASSLGLRTAGETEAFF
TRBJ2-7,TRBV12-3/TRBV12-4,NA,many,TGTGCCAGCACCACTTCGAACTACGAGCAGTACTTC,CASTTSNYEQYF
TRBJ1-1,TRBV6-1,NA,many,TGTGCCAGCAGTGAATTTACGGTTACTGAAGCTTTCTTT,CASSEFTVTEAFF
TRBJ2-2,TRBV6-1,NA,many,TGTGCCAGCAGGGACCGGAGCGGGGAGCTGTTTTTT,CASRDRSGELFF
TRBJ1-2,TRBV28,NA,many,TGTGCCAGCAGTTTATCCAATGCCTATGGCTACACCTTC,CASSLSNAYGYTF
TRBJ1-2,TRBV6-1,NA,many,TGTGCCAGCAGCTTGCAAGAGCCGGGATACTATGGCTACACCTTC,CASSLQEPGYYGYTF
TRBJ2-4,TRBV25-1,NA,many,TGTGCCAGCAGTGCCTTAGGGTCCAAAGGAAGCATTCAGTACTTC,CASSALGSKGSIQYF
TRBJ2-2,TRBV30,NA,many,TGTGCCTGGAAATCAGGGAACACCGGGGAGCTGTTTTTT,CAWKSGNTGELFF
TRBJ1-5,TRBV12-3/TRBV12-4,NA,many,TGTGCCAGCACCAAGTCCATGGGGATCAATGAGCCCCAGCATTTT,CASTKSMGINEPQHF
TRBJ1-5,TRBV6-5,NA,many,TGTGCCAGCAGTTACTACAGAAATCAGCCCCAGCATTTT,CASSYYRNQPQHF
TRBJ2-7,TRBV11-2,NA,NA,TGTGCCAGCAGCTTCACACCTTATGAGGGAAGTCCCCACGAGCAGTACTTC,CASSFTPYEGSPHEQYF
TRBJ2-7,TRBV28,NA,NA,TGTGCCAGCACTGCAGCTCCCTACGAGCAGTACTTC,CASTAAPYEQYF
TRBJ1-3,TRBV28,TRBD1,NA,TGTGCCAGCAGTTTTTGGACAGGGTACCCATCGAGCTCTGGAAACACCATATATTTT,CASSFWTGYPSSSGNTIYF
TRBJ2-7,TRBV6-2/TRBV6-3,TRBD2,many,TGTGCCAGCAGTCCCCATCCTCTGAGCGGGAGGGCCCGTTCAATTCGCGAGCAGTACTTC,CASSPHPLSGRARSIREQYF
TRBJ1-2,TRBV2,TRBD1,many,TGTGCCAGCAGTTATCCGGGACAGGGGAACTCTCAAGGCTACACCTTC,CASSYPGQGNSQGYTF
TRBJ1-5,TRBV11-2,NA,NA,TGTGCCAGCAGCTTAGTGGGGGGGGCCAATCAGCCCCAGCATTTT,CASSLVGGANQPQHF
TRBJ2-2,TRBV2,TRBD1,many,TGTGCCAGCAGCGGACAGGGGGTTCACACCGGGGAGCTGTTTTTT,CASSGQGVHTGELFF
TRBJ2-5,TRBV12-3/TRBV12-4,TRBD1,NA,TGTGCCAGCAGCCGAGCCTCGACAGGGTCAAGAGACGGGACCCAGTACTTC,CASSRASTGSRDGTQYF
TRBJ2-5,TRBV6-4,TRBD1,many,TGTGCCAGCGGATCGGACAGGGACGGGGAGACCCAGTACTTC,CASGSDRDGETQYF
TRBJ1-1,TRBV20-1,TRBD1,NA,TGCAGTGCTAGAGAGGACAGGGACACTGAAGCTTTCTTT,CSAREDRDTEAFF
TRBJ1-3,TRBV19,TRBD1,NA,TGTGCCAGTAGAAACAGGGGTTCTGGAAACACCATATATTTT,CASRNRGSGNTIYF
TRBJ2-7,TRBV6-1,TRBD1,NA,TGTGCCAGCAGCCGGGACAGGGGCTCCTACGAGCAGTACTTC,CASSRDRGSYEQYF
TRBJ1-2,TRBV6-5,NA,many,TGTGCCAGCAGTTACTCGCACAGGAACTATGGCTACACCTTC,CASSYSHRNYGYTF
TRBJ2-5,TRBV5-1,NA,many,TGCGCCAGCAGCTTGGAACAAGAGACCCAGTACTTC,CASSLEQETQYF
TRBJ1-2,TRBV20-1,TRBD1,many,TGCAGTGCTAGAGGGGACAGGGGTTTTGACTACACCTTC,CSARGDRGFDYTF
TRBJ2-7,TRBV20-1,TRBD2,NA,TGCAGTGCTAGAAGGGCGGGACTAGCGGGAGCGCAGTCCTACGAGCAGTACTTC,CSARRAGLAGAQSYEQYF
TRBJ2-7,TRBV5-1,NA,many,TGCGCCAGCAGCCCGACTAGCTCCTACGAGCAGTACTTC,CASSPTSSYEQYF
TRBJ2-7,TRBV6-5,TRBD2,many,TGTGCCAGCAGTCGTCTTAGCGGGAGGACAACCTACGAGCAGTACTTC,CASSRLSGRTTYEQYF
TRBJ1-2,TRBV24-1,NA,NA,TGTGCCACCAGTGCCCCTCAGGAAGGTCATTATGGCTACACCTTC,CATSAPQEGHYGYTF
TRBJ2-5,TRBV4-2,TRBD2,many,TGTGCCAGCAGCTCCCTAGCGGGCGGCGAGACCCAGTACTTC,CASSSLAGGETQYF
TRBJ1-5,TRBV29-1,NA,many,TGCAGCGTGGGGGGTCCGAATCAGCCCCAGCATTTT,CSVGGPNQPQHF